This TCR beta chain was captured in a study of yellow fever vaccine responses in identical twins. Study-wide findings and caveats: Vaccine-induced T cell responses in twins were reportedly observed to appear partly convergent, partly personalized.

One entry per CDR3 protein, called by TCRdb with MiXCR from the RT-PCR reads. The sample records roughly 4,200 distinct CDR3 sequences, 65% to 90% being singletons. Details on this clonotype: Its target is unknown.

Germline V CDR1 and CDR2: MNHEY, SVGEGT. This CDR3 is built from 13 residues. V gave up 5 bases and J gave up 0 bases, with 8 bases separating them. This chain links TRBV6-2 or TRBV6-3 with TRBJ2-7; D gene unclear. The sequence was collected from a woman in her late teens or twenties who received the yellow fever vaccine. This specimen consisted of T cells from blood (PBMCs), unsorted or a sorted subset (not recorded which), obtained before or after yellow fever vaccination (not recorded which). CDR3 DNA: TGTGCCAGCAGTCCCACGAGCTCCTACGAGCAGTACTTC. Protein product: CASSPTSSYEQYF.